The 25 T cell receptor beta chains presented below share a single source sample, sequenced in a study of T cell repertoires in cytomegalovirus infection (dated by TCRdb to the late 2010s). Sequencing relied on an Illumina HiSeq 1500. TCRdb redid the processing of the public reads, applying fastp at Q25 and MiXCR, and retained in-frame beta chains. Under each unique CDR3 protein, matching rows form one entry showing the most common genes and DNA. The sample has approximately 990,000 distinct CDR3 sequences on record, about 33% of them singletons. Under 15% of the sample rests with the top ten. No cognate antigen is known for these TCRs. The treatment or condition label corresponds to: in vitro stimulation with specific CMV peptide epitopes to enrich CMV-specific T cells. The specimen was cultured CD8+ T cells from PBMCs, collected from culture after CMV antigen stimulation. The receptor set was obtained from a human donor in good health (CMV status not recorded). Some clones in this sample may be carry-over from other donors' samples.

V usage is TRBV18 and J usage is TRBJ2-1, with 8 bases lining up with TRBD1. Losses at the gene ends were 2 bases for V and 6 bases for J; bases not matched to a gene: 6. This CDR3 is built from 15 residues. The germline V gene has CDR1 KGHSH and CDR2 LQKENI. The CDR3, as DNA: TGTGCCAGCTCACCAGCGGACAGGGTGGTCAATGAGCAGTTCTTC. It translates to CASSPADRVVNEQFF.

The V gene is TRBV27, the J gene TRBJ2-7; 10 positions match TRBD1. V trimming: 2 bases; J trimming: 6 bases; junction bases outside the gene matches: 4. Germline assignment: CDR1 MNHEY and CDR2 SMNVEV (reference sequence). The length of the CDR3 is 14 residues. CDR3 DNA sequence: TGTGCCAGCAGTTTAGGGGGACAGGGGTTCGAGCAGTACGTC. This translates into CASSLGGQGFEQYV.

This chain uses TRBV27 with TRBJ1-1; D perhaps matches TRBD1 (5 bases). V was cut by 1 base and J by 5 bases, with 14 bases left in between. This CDR3 comprises 15 residues. CDR1 and CDR2 from the germline V gene are MNHEY and SMNVEV (reference sequence). CDR3: CASSLFSGSGTEAFF. The CDR3 coding sequence is TGTGCCAGCAGTTTATTCTCAGGGAGTGGGACTGAAGCTTTCTTT.

Comment on this clonotype: Germline and junction disagree at one end, which may indicate a read error. The V and J genes are TRBV6-2 or TRBV6-3 and TRBJ2-1, with a tentative D call TRBD1 (6 bases). Germline V lookup: CDR1 MNHEY, CDR2 SVGEGT. The CDR3 contains 10 residues. The CDR3 sequence: CASSYDRLYF. The CDR3 bases are TGTGCCAGCAGTTACGACAGGCTGTACTTC.

This clonotype occurred many times. The chain combines TRBV7-3 with TRBJ2-1; 9 bases agree with TRBD2. Germline-derived CDR1 and CDR2 are SGHTA and FQGTGA. CDR3 size: 15 residues. V dropped 5 bases and J dropped 4; count of bases not matched to a gene: 6. CDR3 sequence reads: CASSVQRGEYNEQFF. CDR3 nucleotides: TGTGCCAGCAGCGTTCAGCGGGGGGAATACAATGAGCAGTTCTTC.

The chain uses TRBV11-2 and TRBJ2-7, with 7 nucleotides matching TRBD1. The CDR3 loop spans 18 amino acids. J was trimmed by 3 bases and V by 5 bases; bases with no gene match: 19. The germline V gene has CDR1 SGHAT and CDR2 FQNNGV. For the CDR3, the DNA is TGTGCCAGCAGCGTATTAACCTTCGGACAGGATATCCTCTACGAGCAGTACTTC. Amino acids: CASSVLTFGQDILYEQYF.

Turning to this clonotype: A much larger clone lies a single base off, so this may be a read error. J is TRBJ2-5 and V is TRBV12-3 or TRBV12-4; tentative D call: TRBD1 (5 bases). V shed 1 base and J shed 5 bases, with 11 bases lying between them. This CDR3 is 14 amino acids long. CDR3 bases: TGTGCCAGCAGTTTAGTGGGGCCGCGGGAGACCCAGTACTTC. Translating it yields CASSLVGPRETQYF.

This clonotype was detected a few times. Written as DNA, the CDR3 is TGTGCCAGCACCGCGGCCCCGCCCGGGACTAATGAAAAACTGTTTTTT. This sequence encodes CASTAAPPGTNEKLFF. The chain couples TRBV12-3 or TRBV12-4 to TRBJ1-4, with D unresolved. V shed 7 bases and J shed 2 bases, with 17 bases lying between them. This CDR3 contains 16 residues.

This clonotype turned up a few times. V usage is TRBV27 and J usage is TRBJ2-7; D may be TRBD2 (7 bases). Per germline, CDR1 MNHEY and CDR2 SMNVEV (reference sequence). V was trimmed by 0 bases and J by 4 bases, leaving 13 bases between them. The CDR3 is 15 residues long. CDR3 DNA sequence: TGTGCCAGCAGTTTATCGATCGGGGGGCGTTACGAGCAGTACTTC. Residues: CASSLSIGGRYEQYF.

The chain is built from TRBV5-1 and TRBJ2-1; 8 positions match TRBD2. This CDR3 has 15 amino acids. Germline CDR1 SGHRS, CDR2 YFSETQ. With V trimmed by 6 bases and J by 4 bases, 9 bases remained unmatched. The CDR3 DNA follows: TGCGCCAGCACACCTAAAGCGGGGGCGTACAATGAGCAGTTCTTC. It yields the protein CASTPKAGAYNEQFF.

The gene calls are TRBV19 and TRBJ2-7, with TRBD2 matching over 11 bases. The V gene's germline CDR1 is LNHDA and CDR2 SQIVND (reference sequence). The length of the CDR3 is 13 residues. With V trimmed by 10 bases and J by 5 bases, 7 bases remained unmatched. In DNA, the CDR3 is TGTGCCACTAAAGTAGCGGGGGGGAACGAGCAGTACTTC. Encoded protein: CATKVAGGNEQYF.

This chain links TRBV12-5 with TRBJ2-1, with 12 nucleotides matching TRBD2. Losses at the gene ends were 8 bases for V and 7 bases for J; bases not matched to a gene: 3. Germline assignment: CDR1 LGHNT and CDR2 FRNRAP. The CDR3 contains 13 residues. CDR3 DNA: TGTGCTAGTCTAGCGGGGGGGCGGAATGAGCAGTTCTTC. Its protein product is CASLAGGRNEQFF.

V and J are TRBV27 and TRBJ2-1; either TRBD1 or TRBD2 may supply D (5 bases each). The V gene lost 0 bases and the J gene lost 3 bases, with 9 bases spanning the gap. The CDR3 sequence is 15 residues long. CDR1 MNHEY and CDR2 SMNVEV come from the germline V gene (reference sequence). The CDR3 DNA sequence: TGTGCCAGCAGTTTATCGATGGGGGTCTACAATGAGCAGTTCTTC. The encoded protein is CASSLSMGVYNEQFF.

This clonotype showed up just a few times. The rearrangement uses TRBV6-2 or TRBV6-3 and TRBJ1-1, with a possible D match to TRBD1 (6 bases). Looked up from germline, CDR1 is MNHEY and CDR2 is SVGEGT. V was clipped by 6 bases and J by 2 bases, with 16 bases between them. The length of the CDR3 is 15 residues. CDR3: CASRGQPPFNTEAFF. DNA of the CDR3: TGTGCCAGCAGAGGACAGCCTCCTTTCAACACTGAAGCTTTCTTT.

This clonotype was seen only a few times. The CDR3 sequence is CASSEAPGDEQYF. In nucleotides, the CDR3 is TGTGCCAGCAGTGAAGCGCCAGGGGACGAGCAGTACTTC. This rearrangement joins TRBV6-1 to TRBJ2-7; a weak D match, TRBD1 (6 bases). This CDR3 comprises 13 residues. V dropped 0 bases and J dropped 5 bases, with 8 bases sitting between them. Germline CDR1 and CDR2: MNHNS and SASEGT.

This clonotype has just a few counts. This rearrangement joins TRBV5-8 to TRBJ1-2; 9 bases map to TRBD1. The CDR3 sequence is 16 residues long. J gave up 4 bases and V 1 base, and 8 bases lay outside the gene matches. Germline CDR1 is SGHTS and CDR2 is YDEGEE. The CDR3 coding sequence is TGTGCCAGCAGCTTGTCTTCCGGGACAGGGTTCTATGGCTACACCTTC. Protein product: CASSLSSGTGFYGYTF. Looking up the rest from reference TRBV5-8 and TRBJ1-2 gives the full variable domain: EAGVTQSPTHLIKTRGQQATLRCSPISGHTSVYWYQQALGLGLQFLLWYDEGEERNRGNFPPRFSGRQFPNYSSELNVNALELEDSALYLCASSLSSGTGFYGYTFGSGTRLTVV.

This chain connects TRBV5-6 to TRBJ1-1, with D possibly TRBD1 on 5 matching bases. Trimming pared 0 bases from V and 1 base from J, leaving 10 bases between. CDR1 is SGHDT and CDR2 is YYEEEE in the germline V gene. This CDR3 contains 15 residues. The CDR3 nucleotides read TGTGCCAGCAGCTTGGATGGACACAGGAACACTGAAGCTTTCTTT. Translating gives CASSLDGHRNTEAFF.

This clonotype was observed once. The V gene is TRBV28, the J gene TRBJ1-6, with TRBD1 as a possible D gene (5 bases). The CDR3 loop spans 14 amino acids. The ends were cut back, 3 bases at V and 7 bases at J, with 10 bases in the middle. Per the germline V gene, CDR1 is MDHEN and CDR2 is SYDVKM. The CDR3 DNA reads TGTGCCAGCAGTTTTAGCAGGGCGAATTCACCCCTCCACTTT. It specifies CASSFSRANSPLHF.

This clonotype was seen only once. The CDR3 region is CASSFWTSSSYNSPLHF. CDR3 in DNA: TGTGCCAGCAGTTTCTGGACCTCGAGCTCCTATAATTCACCCCTCCACTTT. This rearrangement joins TRBV12-3 or TRBV12-4 to TRBJ1-6; D is ambiguous. Trimming pared 3 bases from V and 0 bases from J, leaving 12 bases between. The CDR3 is 17 residues long.

This chain links TRBV13 with TRBJ2-7; 8 nucleotides align to TRBD2. The length of the CDR3 is 15 residues. The V gene end was trimmed by 5 bases and the J gene end by 6 bases; junction bases not matched to a gene: 12. CDR1 is PRHDT and CDR2 is FYEKMQ in the germline V gene (reference sequence). The CDR3: CASSGEAGGRREQYF. The CDR3 nucleotides are TGTGCCAGCAGCGGTGAGGCGGGGGGCCGACGCGAGCAGTACTTC.

The chain joins TRBV4-1 to TRBJ2-3, with D maybe TRBD2 (6 bases). V gave up 3 bases and J gave up 5 bases, with 18 bases separating them. The CDR3 length is 16 residues. Germline CDR1 MGHRA, CDR2 YSYEKL. CDR3 sequence reads: CASSQGDSLLGDTQYF. CDR3 DNA sequence: TGCGCCAGCAGCCAGGGGGACTCGCTCCTCGGAGATACGCAGTATTTT.

The chain employs TRBV7-9 and TRBJ2-7; D is ambiguous. With 5 bases removed from V and 1 base from J, the gap between germline ends came to 15 bases. This CDR3 comprises 15 residues. Germline-derived CDR1 and CDR2 are SEHNR and FQNEAQ (reference sequence). Here the CDR3 DNA reads TGTGCCAGCAGCCCCGGTAGGGTGACTTCCTACGAGCAGTACTTC. It is translated as CASSPGRVTSYEQYF.

This clonotype was counted at least ten times. The chain uses TRBV2 and TRBJ2-2, with no clear D. Germline V lookup: CDR1 SNHLY, CDR2 FYNNEI. CDR3 length: 15 amino acids. Trimming took 2 bases from V and 0 from J, leaving 7 bases between them. CDR3 sequence reads: CASSEPDTNTGELFF. In DNA form, the CDR3 reads TGTGCCAGCAGTGAACCCGACACGAACACCGGGGAGCTGTTTTTT.

The rearrangement links TRBV7-4 to TRBJ2-4; D unresolved. CDR3 size: 13 residues. V was pared by 1 base and J by 6 bases, with 7 bases between. Per the germline V gene, CDR1 is SGHVT and CDR2 is SQSDAQ. In DNA, the CDR3 is TGTGCCAGCAGCTTAGTCGTGCTAAACATTCAGTACTTC. This gives the protein CASSLVVLNIQYF.

The genes are TRBV2 and TRBJ1-1; D call uncertain. The V gene lost 8 bases and the J gene lost 4 bases, with 17 bases spanning the gap. Germline V gene data show CDR1 as SNHLY and CDR2 as FYNNEI. This CDR3 spans 14 amino acids. The CDR3 DNA is TGTGCCAGCGGTGCCGCCGGGGTGAGCACTGAAGCTTTCTTT. This translates into CASGAAGVSTEAFF.